The sequence of this T cell receptor beta chain was determined in a study of T cell repertoires in cytomegalovirus infection. Study-wide context: Public TCR beta signature analysis indicated the presence of both CMV infection and matching HLA type.

This CDR3 contains 14 residues. V lost 4 bases, J lost 2 bases, and 11 bases lay in between. Germline CDR1 is MGHRA and CDR2 is YSYEKL. Whole-study results and caveats: In two of eight donors, the top clonotype was HLA-C-restricted CMV-specific. Based on cumulative public TCR beta family frequency, carriers of CMV plus the relevant HLA were identified.

From the reads, TCRdb called clonotypes with MiXCR, one entry per CDR3 protein. Of a few hundred thousand distinct CDR3 sequences listed, over 15% are singletons. Note on this clonotype: What it binds is not known.

The chain uses TRBV4-1 and TRBJ1-2; D gene ambiguous. The clonotype originates from a human donor in good health (CMV status not recorded). Some clones in this sample may be carry-over from other donors' samples. The sequencing sample was made of CD8+ T cells from PBMCs. The CDR3 protein is CASSRVGKNYGYTF. In DNA, the CDR3 is TGCGCCAGCAGCCGGGTCGGGAAGAACTATGGCTACACCTTC.